This T cell receptor (beta chain) was sequenced for a study of blood T cell repertoires in COVID-19. In the study overall: Spain, Italy and the United States supplied samples that represented acute and convalescent COVID-19. The analysed material was cDNA or gDNA that came from T cells, B-cell-depleted T cells, or PBMCs.

Original data processing: Counts of nucleated cells, estimated from reference gene primer amplification, were obtained. Repertoires were generated with immunoSEQ multiplex PCR, while TCRdb's copy carries only in-frame clones and drops some. The V and J calls and clone size are taken from that table; D and trimming were inferred from the DNA. The sample has tens of thousands of clones, 88% seen once. Looked up from germline, CDR1 is MDHEN and CDR2 is SYDVKM. The ends lost 8 bases at V and 7 bases at J; junction bases unmatched: 14. The CDR3 consists of 15 residues. Sequenced input: peripheral blood. The chain has TRBV28 and TRBJ1-5; the match to TRBD1 covers 7 bases. The receptor was isolated from a human donor in a cohort sampled during active COVID-19. The chain's CDR3 is CASGGSGGGTQPQHF. CDR3 DNA sequence: TGTGCCAGCGGAGGATCAGGGGGTGGTACCCAGCCCCAGCATTTT. The whole variable domain, remainder taken from reference TRBV28 and TRBJ1-5, is DVKVTQSSRYLVKRTGEKVFLECVQDMDHENMFWYRQDPGLGLRLIYFSYDVKMKEKGDIPEGYSVSREKKERFSLILESASTNQTSMYLCASGGSGGGTQPQHFGDGTRLSIL.